This T cell receptor (beta chain) was documented in a study of T cell responses to AZD1222 COVID-19 vaccine. Clones were read by immunoSEQ multiplex PCR, and TCRdb kept only the in-frame ones, dropping some. The sample records under 130,000 clones, around 92% being singletons. In the case of this clone: Its antigen remains unidentified.

Study conclusions and caveats: Only a handful of AZD1222 recipients were seropositive at baseline.

The TCR sequence derives from an adult in good health. The sample was peripheral blood, taken on day 0 of AZD1222 vaccination.

CDR3 in amino acids: CASSYRGGSYEQYF. The CDR3 DNA follows: TGTGCCAGCAGTTATCGAGGGGGGTCCTACGAGCAGTACTTC. The chain uses TRBV6-5 and TRBJ2-7; D may match TRBD1 or TRBD2 (6 bases each). The CDR3 covers 14 residues. V dropped 3 bases and J dropped 1 base, with 10 bases sitting between them. Germline lookup yields CDR1 MNHEY and CDR2 SVGAGI.